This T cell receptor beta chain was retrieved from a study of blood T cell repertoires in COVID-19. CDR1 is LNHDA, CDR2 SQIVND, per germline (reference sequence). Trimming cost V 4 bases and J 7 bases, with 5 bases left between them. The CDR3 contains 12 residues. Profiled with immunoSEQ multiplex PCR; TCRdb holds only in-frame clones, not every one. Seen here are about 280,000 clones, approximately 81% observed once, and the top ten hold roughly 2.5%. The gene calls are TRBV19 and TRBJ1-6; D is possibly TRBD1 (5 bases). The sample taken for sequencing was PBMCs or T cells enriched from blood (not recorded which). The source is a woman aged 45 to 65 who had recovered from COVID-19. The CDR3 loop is CASSNRNSPLHF. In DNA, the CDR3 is TGTGCCAGTAGTAACAGGAATTCACCCCTCCACTTT.